The TCR beta chain under discussion was sequenced for a study of CXCR3-negative and CXCR3-positive naive CD8 T cells. The authors gated naive CD8+ T cells as CD45RO-CCR7+CD27+CD95-. Regarding this clonotype: Its antigen is still unknown.

Carrying UMI labels, the TRB cDNA libraries were prepared through 5' RACE. Reprocessing the 5' RACE reads, TCRdb reports a single entry for every CDR3 protein and omits DNA. This specimen shows fewer than 95,000 distinct CDR3 sequences; the ten leading clones hold around 1.7%. CDR3 length: 13 residues. Germline-derived CDR1 and CDR2 are SQVTM and ANQGSEA. Study-level findings and limits: CXCR3-positive naive cells had TRB CDR3s that were more hydrophobic than CXCR3-negative naive cells had.

The rearrangement uses TRBV29-1 and TRBJ1-4; TCRdb designates TRBD1, a call that cannot be tested without DNA. Sequenced sample: naive CXCR3- CD8+ T cells from blood. The subset denotes: CD45RO-CCR7+CD27+CD95- naive CD8+ T cells lacking CXCR3 (TNR3-). The TCR comes from a human donor in good health. Some clones in this sample may be carry-over from other donors' samples. CDR3 sequence reads: CSVEPPEEEKLFF.